Listed here are 15 T cell receptor beta chains from one sample, sequenced in a study of blood T cell repertoires in COVID-19. Clones were read by immunoSEQ multiplex PCR, and TCRdb kept only the in-frame ones, dropping some. The sample has 55,000 to 65,000 clones; around 87% are singletons. Sequencing was performed on peripheral blood. The origin of the receptors is a man aged 60 to 75 with active or convalescent COVID-19.

The V gene is TRBV10-1, the J gene TRBJ2-2, with TRBD2 identical over 7 bases. The V gene end was trimmed by 1 base and the J gene end by 7 bases; junction bases not matched to a gene: 9. CDR1 is WNHNN and CDR2 is SYGVQD in the germline V gene (reference sequence). The CDR3 spans 16 residues. This CDR3 reads CASSELGEGSHGELFF. The CDR3 nucleotides are TGCGCCAGCAGTGAGTTGGGGGAGGGGTCCCACGGGGAGCTGTTTTTT.

The gene calls are TRBV4-2 and TRBJ1-5; a weak D match, TRBD1 (6 bases). This CDR3 contains 15 residues. In germline, CDR1 is LGHNA, CDR2 YNFKEQ. V lost 2 bases to trimming and J lost 2 bases, with 10 bases between them. CDR3 bases: TGTGCCAGCAGCCAAATAGGGGGTGGCAATCAGCCCCAGCATTTT. This codes for CASSQIGGGNQPQHF.

This clone was detected only once. This rearrangement joins TRBV30 to TRBJ1-2; tentatively, D is TRBD1 (6 bases). V lost 0 bases to trimming and J lost 6 bases, with 11 bases between them. CDR1 GTSNPN and CDR2 SVGIG come from the germline V gene (reference sequence). The CDR3 is 13 residues long. The CDR3 is CAWSVNNRDGYTF. CDR3 in DNA: TGTGCCTGGAGTGTAAATAACAGGGATGGCTACACCTTC. The full variable domain, with the rest looked up from reference TRBV30 and TRBJ1-2, is SQTIHQWPATLVQPVGSPLSLECTVEGTSNPNLYWYRQAAGRGLQLLFYSVGIGQISSEVPQNLSASRPQDRQFILSSKKLLLSDSGFYLCAWSVNNRDGYTFGSGTRLTVV.

By share, this clone counts as medium-sized. The chain joins TRBV19 to TRBJ2-7; D unclear. The CDR3 contains 14 residues. V shed 5 bases and J shed 6 bases, with 17 bases lying between them. The germline V gene encodes CDR1 LNHDA and CDR2 SQIVND (reference sequence). CDR3 protein: CASSSRNLYSEQYF. DNA of the CDR3: TGTGCCAGTAGTTCAAGAAACCTATACTCCGAGCAGTACTTC.

V and J are TRBV4-3 and TRBJ2-7; D is possibly TRBD2 (5 bases). CDR1 and CDR2 from the germline V gene are LGHNA and YSLEER. The CDR3 spans 16 residues. V was shortened by 0 bases and J by 2 bases, with 14 bases between the two germline ends. CDR3 in DNA: TGCGCCAGCAGCCAAGAGCCCTCGGGGTTAACCTACGAGCAGTACTTC. It codes for CASSQEPSGLTYEQYF.

The chain recombines TRBV5-1 with TRBJ2-7, with 8 nucleotides matching TRBD2. The CDR3 is made up of 15 amino acids. Germline loops: CDR1 SGHRS, CDR2 YFSETQ. The trim removed 0 bases at V and 7 bases at J, leaving 9 bases unmatched. CDR3 in DNA: TGCGCCAGCAGCTTGGAGAGCGGGAGAGGGAAGGAGCAGTACTTC. Protein sequence: CASSLESGRGKEQYF.

V and J are TRBV6-5 and TRBJ2-5; 10 nucleotides align to TRBD1. CDR3 size: 14 residues. Germline assignment: CDR1 MNHEY and CDR2 SVGAGI. V gave up 5 bases and J gave up 3 bases; unmatched junction bases: 3. The CDR3 sequence: CASSPGTGEETQYF. CDR3 nucleotides: TGTGCCAGCAGTCCAGGGACAGGGGAAGAGACCCAGTACTTC.

The DNA for the CDR3 is TGTGCCAGCAGCCTACCGGGACAGGGGAGCAATGAGCAGTTCTTC. Residues: CASSLPGQGSNEQFF. The chain combines TRBV4-2 with TRBJ2-1; 10 bases agree with TRBD1. The CDR3 length is 15 residues. Germline CDR1 LGHNA, CDR2 YNFKEQ. V was clipped by 4 bases and J by 6 bases; unmatched bases: 6.

V usage is TRBV3-1 (or the pseudogene TRBV3-2) and J usage is TRBJ1-3, with unresolved D. Trimming cost V 4 bases and J 2 bases, with 15 bases left between them. This CDR3 region has 16 residues. Germline values: CDR1 LGHDT, CDR2 YNNKEL (reference sequence). The DNA of the CDR3 is TGTGCCAGCAGCCTGGCCTCGATCATTACTGGAAACACCATATATTTT. Protein product: CASSLASIITGNTIYF.

This chain connects TRBV7-2 to TRBJ1-1, with a tentative D call TRBD1 (6 bases). V was pared by 5 bases and J by 7 bases, with 17 bases between. The CDR3 loop spans 14 amino acids. Germline CDR1 reads SGHTA; CDR2 reads FQGNSA. The CDR3 protein is CASSTPTGIGEAFF. The CDR3 region has the DNA TGTGCCAGCAGCACACCTACAGGGATAGGTGAAGCTTTCTTT.

The chain recombines TRBV9 with TRBJ2-7; 8 bases are shared with TRBD1. The CDR3 spans 13 residues. Germline CDR1 and CDR2: SGDLS and YYNGEE. The trim removed 7 bases at V and 6 bases at J, leaving 9 bases unmatched. The CDR3 DNA reads as TGTGCCAGCGCTAGGGACAGGCATCGCGAGCAGTACTTC. This codes for CASARDRHREQYF.

This clone was seen just once. This chain joins TRBV28 and TRBJ2-7, with 7 nucleotides matching TRBD2. This CDR3 comprises 14 residues. Germline CDR1 reads MDHEN; CDR2 reads SYDVKM. After removal of 2 bases from V and 6 bases from J, the junction contained 7 bases not matched to a gene. The CDR3 protein is CASSLGHRGVEQYF. The CDR3 nucleotides are TGTGCCAGCAGTTTAGGGCACCGGGGGGTCGAGCAGTACTTC.

The chain recombines TRBV27 with TRBJ1-1; no clear D gene. Germline CDR1 is MNHEY and CDR2 is SMNVEV (reference sequence). V was clipped by 2 bases and J by 3 bases, with 7 bases between them. The length of the CDR3 is 13 residues. CDR3 sequence reads: CASSLQGDTEAFF. The DNA for the CDR3 is TGTGCCAGCAGTTTACAAGGAGACACTGAAGCTTTCTTT.

The V gene is TRBV5-6, the J gene TRBJ2-1, with D possibly being TRBD2 (5 bases). The CDR3 spans 14 residues. Per the germline V gene, CDR1 is SGHDT and CDR2 is YYEEEE. The germline V and J ends were trimmed by 6 bases and 6 bases, with 16 bases remaining between them. This CDR3 reads CASKTATNLNEQFF. The CDR3 region has the DNA TGTGCCAGCAAGACGGCGACTAACCTCAATGAGCAGTTCTTC.

This clone was counted only a few times. The V and J genes are TRBV6-4 and TRBJ1-2; a possible D gene is TRBD1 (5 bases). V lost 5 bases to trimming and J lost 4 bases, with 14 bases between them. The CDR3 length is 14 residues. The V gene's germline CDR1 is MRHNA and CDR2 SNTAGT. CDR3 protein: CASSKGDLGYGYTF. The CDR3 nucleotides read TGTGCCAGCAGTAAAGGGGATTTGGGCTATGGCTACACCTTC.